The 19 T cell receptor beta chains presented below share a single source sample, sequenced in a study of tumor and adjacent non-tumor tissue in lung cancer (dated by TCRdb to the late 2010s). Library prep was done by multiplex PCR. Instrument on record: Illumina HiSeq 2500. Following protocols modified from ARM-PCR, the researchers constructed TCRbeta libraries through three rounds of nested PCR with primers (Table S4). TCRdb applied fastp at Q25 and MiXCR to the public reads, then kept only in-frame beta chains. Records with the same CDR3 protein are collapsed into one entry carrying the most frequent genes and DNA. This sample comprises around 80,000 distinct CDR3 sequences, roughly 80% of them detected only once. The top ten clonotypes cover about 54% of the sample. RNA was isolated from bulk unsorted tissue, and RNA quality was assessed with a NanoDrop ND-1000 and an Agilent 2100. For the normal lung samples, distant non-tumor tissue was collected more than 3 cm away from the tumor edge.

The specimen sequenced was distant non-tumor lung tissue. These receptors all stem from a man aged 55 to 70 with non-small cell lung cancer.

A word on this clonotype: A much larger clone lies one base from this, so it may be a read error. The chain is built from TRBV6-6 and TRBJ2-7, with 7 bases matching TRBD1. The CDR3 has 16 residues. V shed 0 bases and J 5 bases; nucleotides not matched to a gene: 10. The germline gives CDR1 MNHNY, CDR2 SVGAGI (reference sequence). The CDR3 loop reads CASSYSQGRGYHEQYF. CDR3 nucleotide sequence: TGTGCCAGCAGTTACTCGCAGGGCAGGGGGTATCACGAGCAGTACTTC.

The chain carries TRBV11-2 and TRBJ2-3, with D possibly being TRBD1 or TRBD2 (5 bases each). Germline loops: CDR1 SGHAT, CDR2 FQNNGV. This CDR3 region has 16 residues. Trimming pared 4 bases from V and 1 base from J, leaving 15 bases between. CDR3 protein: CASSSDRGVGTDTQYF. CDR3 DNA: TGTGCCAGCAGCTCCGACAGAGGGGTCGGCACAGATACGCAGTATTTT. Complete variable domain (other parts from reference TRBV11-2 and TRBJ2-3): EAGVAQSPRYKIIEKRQSVAFWCNPISGHATLYWYQQILGQGPKLLIQFQNNGVVDDSQLPKDRFSAERLKGVDSTLKIQPAKLEDSAVYLCASSSDRGVGTDTQYFGPGTRLTVL.

With respect to this clonotype: One junction end disagrees with the germline gene, perhaps due to a read error. The chain combines TRBV4-3 with TRBJ2-6; no firm D call. The CDR3 runs to 16 residues. Germline V gene lookup returns CDR1 LGHNA and CDR2 YSLEER. The CDR3, as DNA: TGCGCCAGCTGCCAAGAGGCGGTGTCTGGGTCCAACGTCTTGACTTTC. This encodes CASCQEAVSGSNVLTF.

Notes on this clonotype: Compared with germline, one end of the junction differs, possibly owing to a read error. The chain has TRBV28 and TRBJ1-5; 11 bases agree with TRBD1. Germline V CDR1 and CDR2: MDHEN, SYDVKM. The CDR3 loop spans 18 amino acids. The CDR3 DNA is TGTGCCAGCAGTCCGCCAGGGGACAGGGGGGAATATAATCAGCCCCAACATTTT. Amino acids: CASSPPGDRGEYNQPQHF.

The table lists this clonotype with a count of one. V gene TRBV11-3 combines with J gene TRBJ2-2; tentatively, D is TRBD2 (6 bases). The length of the CDR3 is 18 residues. The V gene's germline CDR1 is SGHNT and CDR2 YENEEA. V lost 10 bases, J lost 10 bases, and 34 bases lay in between. CDR3 region: CANSSRGAGGYRAVELFF. The CDR3 region has the DNA TGTGCCAACAGTTCCCGGGGAGCGGGTGGATACAGAGCCGTGGAGCTGTTTTTT.

With respect to this clonotype: Its ends do not fully match the called genes, so a read error is possible. This chain joins TRBV12-5 and TRBJ2-1; D possibly corresponds to TRBD2 (5 bases). The CDR3 is made up of 12 amino acids. Germline V gives CDR1 LGHNT, CDR2 FRNRAP. The CDR3, as DNA: TGTACTAGTGGCCACCGGAGAAATGTGCAGTTCTTC. Residues: CTSGHRRNVQFF.

There are a few counts of this clonotype. The chain joins TRBV5-1 to TRBJ2-7; 10 nucleotides align to TRBD1. CDR1 and CDR2 (germline): SGHRS, YFSETQ. The trim removed 2 bases at V and 7 bases at J, leaving 12 bases unmatched. This CDR3 has 16 amino acids. The CDR3: CASSFLGQGGFGEQYF. CDR3 coding DNA: TGCGCCAGCAGCTTCCTTGGACAGGGGGGATTCGGAGAGCAGTACTTC.

This sequence joins TRBV12-5 and TRBJ2-7; TRBD2 might be the D (5 bases). The CDR3 runs 15 residues. The V end lost 1 base, the J end lost 4 bases, and 14 bases lay between the germline ends. Germline V CDR1 and CDR2: LGHNT, FRNRAP. CDR3 region: CASGLDHMGRYEQYF. DNA for the CDR3: TGTGCTAGTGGTTTGGACCACATGGGGAGATACGAGCAGTACTTC.

A single count supports this clonotype. This chain connects TRBV4-1 to TRBJ1-2; 7 positions match TRBD1. V trimming: 4 bases; J trimming: 2 bases; junction bases outside the gene matches: 10. In germline, CDR1 is MGHRA, CDR2 YSYEKL. This CDR3 has 16 amino acids. The CDR3 loop reads CASSPCGTGDNYGYTF. The DNA for the CDR3 is TGCGCCAGCAGCCCTTGTGGAACAGGGGACAACTATGGCTACACCTTC.

In the case of this clonotype: This may be a read error: a much more frequent sequence differs by one nucleotide. The conserved final phenylalanine or tryptophan is absent from the CDR3, which likely points to a read error. The rearrangement links TRBV6-1 to TRBJ1-5; no clear D. Germline CDR1 is MNHNS and CDR2 is SASEGT. The ends were cut back, 6 bases at V and 7 bases at J, with 13 bases in the middle. The CDR3 is 13 residues long. CDR3 nucleotides: TGTGCCAGCAGCCTTCAGGTTAGGCAGCCCCAGCATTAT. It translates to CASSLQVRQPQHY.

In the case of this clonotype: No conserved phenylalanine or tryptophan ends this CDR3, so it is likely a read error. The DNA is left out, because the CDR3 cannot be placed on it with certainty; the CDR3 is given as TCRdb lists it. This rearrangement joins TRBV5-1 to TRBJ2-7; the listed D gene, TRBD1, was not tested against the DNA. Germline V CDR1 and CDR2: SGHRS, YFSETQ. The length of the CDR3 is 17 amino acids, counting both ends. CDR3 protein: CASSPWGDRAHSYEQYL.

About this clonotype itself: The junction departs from the called germline gene at one end, perhaps through a read error. J is TRBJ1-1 and V is TRBV11-3; unclear D gene. There are 14 residues in the CDR3. CDR1 and CDR2 from the germline V gene are SGHNT and YENEEA. CDR3 DNA: TGTGTCAGCAGCTCGCACGGGCGTCAGACTGAAGCTTTCTTT. This translates into CVSSSHGRQTEAFF.

A remark on this clonotype: A junction end diverges from the germline sequence, so it may reflect a read error. This chain connects TRBV6-5 to TRBJ2-5; weak D call: TRBD2 (7 bases). The CDR3 extends over 14 amino acids. Germline V gene sequence: CDR1 MNHEY, CDR2 SVGAGI. The CDR3 coding sequence is TGTGCCGGCAGTGATACCGGGACTGCGGGGGCACAGTACTTC. This encodes CAGSDTGTAGAQYF.

Details on this clonotype: Given the absence of the conserved phenylalanine or tryptophan at the CDR3 end, a read error is likely. The chain has TRBV12-3 or TRBV12-4 and TRBJ1-5; D ambiguous. This CDR3 has 14 residues. The CDR3 nucleotides are TGTGCCAGCTGTTTGGGCGGGGATGGACAGCCCCAGCATTCT. This translates into CASCLGGDGQPQHS.

This clonotype was observed a few times. This could be a read error, since a much larger clone is one nucleotide away. No conserved phenylalanine or tryptophan ends this CDR3, so it is likely a read error. V and J are TRBV11-2 and TRBJ2-3; D remains ambiguous. V was shortened by 5 bases and J by 4 bases, with 13 bases between the two germline ends. CDR1 is SGHAT and CDR2 is FQNNGV in the germline V gene. The CDR3 runs 14 residues. The CDR3 reads CASSPTVGADTQYC. Written as DNA, the CDR3 is TGTGCCAGCAGCCCTACAGTTGGGGCAGATACGCAGTATTGT.

The CDR3 bases are TGTTACAGCAGCAGGGCCCGGGACACTGAAGCTTTCTTT. Translating it yields CYSSRARDTEAFF. The chain couples TRBV12-3 or TRBV12-4 to TRBJ1-1, with D possibly being TRBD1 (5 bases). This CDR3 comprises 13 residues.

Turning to this clonotype: The junction departs from germline at one end; a sequencing error may be responsible. The CDR3 sequence is CTSRASGGATETQYF. The CDR3 DNA follows: TGTACCAGCAGAGCTAGCGGGGGGGCCACAGAGACCCAGTACTTC. The chain carries TRBV6-2 or TRBV6-3 and TRBJ2-5; the match to TRBD2 covers 12 bases. The germline V gene has CDR1 MNHEY and CDR2 SVGEGT. The CDR3 extends over 15 amino acids.

A few counts support this clonotype. The chain is built from TRBV20-1 and TRBJ2-5; 10 positions match TRBD2. Unmatched junction bases numbered 5, after V lost 4 bases and J lost 3 bases. Germline V gene sequence: CDR1 DFQATT, CDR2 SNEGSKA (reference sequence). This CDR3 is built from 14 residues. CDR3 nucleotides: TGCAGTGCTACAACCGGGACTAGCGAAGAGACCCAGTACTTC. It translates to CSATTGTSEETQYF.

About this clonotype: No conserved phenylalanine or tryptophan is present at the end of the CDR3, so a read error is the likely explanation. No DNA is shown, since the ends of the CDR3 on it are uncertain; the CDR3 is the one TCRdb lists. V is TRBV6-1 and J is TRBJ2-1; the table's TRBD2 call for D was not verified on the DNA. The CDR3 is made up of 13 amino acids, end residues included. Germline V gives CDR1 MNHNS, CDR2 SASEGT. The CDR3 region is CASTVGTTNEHFI.